This T cell receptor beta chain comes out of a study of control samples from healthy donors and cancer patients. The data were produced by immunoSEQ multiplex PCR, yet TCRdb's version contains in-frame clones alone and is incomplete. Among some 100,000 clones listed, about 90% were seen once. Trimming took off 1 base at V and 1 base at J, with 14 bases between the two ends. In germline, CDR1 is SGHTA, CDR2 FQGTGA. The CDR3 spans 17 residues. This chain uses TRBV7-3 with TRBJ2-1, with D tentatively TRBD1 (5 bases). The origin of this receptor is a woman between 50 and 59 years old in good health. The sequenced sample consisted of blood. The DNA of the CDR3 is TGTGCCAGCAGCTTAAGGCCGACAGAAGGGTCCTACAATGAGCAGTTCTTC. Its translation is CASSLRPTEGSYNEQFF.